This TCR beta chain is drawn from a study of radiotherapy plus CTLA-4 blockade in lung cancer. At the level of the study: Patients showed objective responses in over 15% of cases, and disease control was achieved by approximately 30%.

CDR1 SGDLS and CDR2 YYNGEE come from the germline V gene. Trimming pared 0 bases from V and 4 bases from J, leaving 9 bases between. The CDR3 contains 14 residues. Assay: immunoSEQ multiplex PCR; the TCRdb copy retains only in-frame clones and omits some. The sample holds roughly 55,000 clones; under 75% are singletons and the top ten take about 8.9%. The sequencing used peripheral blood, collected from a patient treated with radiotherapy plus ipilimumab. The TCR comes from a human donor with non-small cell lung cancer whose response to radiotherapy plus ipilimumab could not be evaluated. J is TRBJ2-3 and V is TRBV9, with a weak D call TRBD2 (6 bases). CDR3 loop: CASSVGGGPDTQYF. The CDR3 region has the DNA TGTGCCAGCAGCGTAGGAGGAGGGCCAGATACGCAGTATTTT.